A single sample gave rise to the 4 T cell receptor beta chains below, sequenced in a study of cytomegalovirus exposure and HLA in healthy donors. With 60 Vbeta and 13 Jbeta primers, the PCR was carried out. Produced via immunoSEQ multiplex PCR; TCRdb's table is partial and in-frame only. Here the sample spans 170,000 or so clones, about four fifths being singletons. Sequences were obtained from PBMCs. These receptor sequences come from a young man in good health and CMV-seropositive.

The rearrangement uses TRBV6-5 and TRBJ1-6, with D unresolved. Between the trimmed V and J ends, which lost 6 bases and 8 bases, there was a span of 11 bases. This CDR3 is 13 amino acids long. Per germline, CDR1 MNHEY and CDR2 SVGAGI. The CDR3 coding sequence is TGTGCCAGCAGCTTAACCGGGGATTCACCCCTCCACTTT. Translating gives CASSLTGDSPLHF.

Turning to this clone: The same CDR3 arises from other DNA sequences in this sample as well. The chain joins TRBV29-1 to TRBJ1-2, with 8 bases that match TRBD1. Germline lookup yields CDR1 SQVTM and CDR2 ANQGSEA. The V segment lost 1 base and the J segment 7 bases; nucleotides outside the gene matches: 5. This CDR3 spans 13 amino acids. The CDR3 nucleotides are TGCAGCGTTGAAGCCCGGACAGGGTTTGGCTACACCTTC. Translation gives CSVEARTGFGYTF.

This clone was recorded a few times. CDR3 sequence: CASSLGLASHEQYF. The CDR3 nucleotides read TGTGCCAGCAGCTTGGGACTAGCGTCTCACGAGCAGTACTTC. V usage is TRBV5-8 and J usage is TRBJ2-7, with 8 bases identical to TRBD2. V dropped 0 bases and J dropped 5; count of bases not matched to a gene: 4. Germline V gives CDR1 SGHTS, CDR2 YDEGEE. This CDR3 is 14 amino acids long.

This chain joins TRBV6-1 and TRBJ2-7; the match to TRBD1 covers 7 bases. J gave up 6 bases and V 0 bases, and 8 bases lay outside the gene matches. Germline lookup yields CDR1 MNHNS and CDR2 SASEGT. This CDR3 has 15 residues. Here the CDR3 reads CASSEAKGAPGEQYF. CDR3 DNA: TGTGCCAGCAGTGAAGCGAAGGGGGCCCCGGGCGAGCAGTACTTC.